This record covers a single TCR beta chain. Its antigen is unidentified. Germline assignment: CDR1 LGHNA and CDR2 YSLEER. There are 14 residues in the CDR3. V shed 1 base and J shed 4 bases, with 10 bases lying between them. The data were taken from a study of response to subunit inactivated influenza vaccine. TCRdb redid the calling of the RT-PCR reads with MiXCR, one entry per CDR3 protein. The sample records hundreds of thousands of distinct CDR3 sequences, roughly 15% being singletons. Notes on the study in general: That few new T cells are recruited by each seasonal influenza vaccination was the authors' suggestion.

This sequence joins TRBV4-3 and TRBJ1-2; a possible D gene is TRBD1 (6 bases). The sequence derives from a man aged 45-65 years who received an inactivated influenza vaccine. The sequencing here drew on PBMCs from blood, taken approximately 15 days before vaccination. CDR3 region: CASSQAGGGYGYTF. The CDR3, as DNA: TGCGCCAGCAGCCAAGCTGGGGGCGGCTATGGCTACACCTTC.